This entry lists 31 T cell receptor beta chains sequenced from one sample in a study of post-analysis software for immune sequencing data. No cognate antigen is known for these TCRs. Findings and caveats of the study: When patients were compared with controls, five TRBV segments were more frequent, TRBV5-6, TRBV5-1 and TRBV20-1 among them.

Sequencing libraries made from TCR beta cDNA carried unique molecular identifiers. Using its own MiXCR run on the PCR reads, TCRdb lists one record per CDR3 protein. The sample holds around 700,000 distinct CDR3 sequences, 55% to 60% seen once. What was sequenced was blood. The origin of the receptors is a girl aged 2 to 9 with multiple sclerosis.

The J gene is TRBJ2-5, the V gene TRBV11-2; 8 nucleotides align to TRBD1. The CDR3 totals 16 residues. V lost 1 base, J lost 0 bases, and 4 bases stayed unmatched. The germline gives CDR1 SGHAT, CDR2 FQNNGV. The CDR3 reads CASSLGQGPYQETQYF. In DNA form, the CDR3 reads TGTGCCAGCAGCTTAGGACAGGGGCCCTACCAAGAGACCCAGTACTTC.

The rearrangement links TRBV12-3 or TRBV12-4 to TRBJ2-5; D is possibly TRBD1 or TRBD2 (5 bases each). Judging by the DNA end, TRBJ2-7 fits better; the J call may be wrong. This CDR3 is 14 amino acids long. As DNA, the CDR3 is TGTGCCAGCAATCGGGACGGCCGAGACTACGAGCAGTACTTC. This encodes CASNRDGRDYEQYF.

This clonotype came up a few times. The rearrangement uses TRBV5-1 and TRBJ2-1, with 12 bases identical to TRBD2. The germline V gene has CDR1 SGHRS and CDR2 YFSETQ. V dropped 5 bases and J dropped 4; count of bases not matched to a gene: 10. The CDR3 sequence is 17 residues long. DNA of the CDR3: TGCGCCAGCAGTTTTCTAGCGGGGGGGCCGGTGTACAATGAGCAGTTCTTC. Encoded protein: CASSFLAGGPVYNEQFF.

The rearrangement uses TRBV7-2 and TRBJ2-3; 7 nucleotides line up with TRBD2. Losses at the gene ends were 5 bases for V and 1 base for J; bases not matched to a gene: 6. Per germline, CDR1 SGHTA and CDR2 FQGNSA. The CDR3 has 15 residues. The CDR3 is CASSARSGGTDTQYF. CDR3 coding DNA: TGTGCCAGCAGCGCCCGGAGCGGGGGCACAGATACGCAGTATTTT.

This chain joins TRBV29-1 and TRBJ2-4, with 9 bases lining up with TRBD1. Germline CDR1 reads SQVTM; CDR2 reads ANQGSEA. The CDR3 spans 12 residues. The J segment lost 9 bases and the V segment lost 7 bases, leaving 7 bases of the junction unmatched. As DNA, the CDR3 is TGCAGCGGTGAGACAGGGGGAGGCATTCAGTACTTC. Translation: CSGETGGGIQYF.

The chain couples TRBV20-1 to TRBJ1-2; tentative D call: TRBD1 (5 bases). The CDR3 has 13 amino acids. Germline V gene lookup returns CDR1 DFQATT and CDR2 SNEGSKA (reference sequence). V was clipped by 1 base and J by 8 bases, with 14 bases between them. The CDR3 DNA is TGCAGTGCTAGAGTATCCCAGGGTAGGGGCTACACCTTC. Translating it yields CSARVSQGRGYTF.

This rearrangement joins TRBV5-1 to TRBJ1-2, with D perhaps matching TRBD1 (6 bases). The V gene's germline CDR1 is SGHRS and CDR2 YFSETQ. CDR3 size: 15 residues. V lost 0 bases and J lost 4, with 13 bases in between. The CDR3 DNA reads as TGCGCCAGCAGCTTGGCTCCAGGGGAGGCCTATGGCTACACCTTC. Translated, it gives CASSLAPGEAYGYTF.

The chain links TRBV4-1 to TRBJ2-3; 7 nucleotides align to TRBD2. This CDR3 is built from 16 residues. The V gene's germline CDR1 is MGHRA and CDR2 YSYEKL. V lost 5 bases to trimming and J lost 2 bases; unmatched junction nucleotides: 10. The CDR3 loop is CASSGPGRSSTDTQYF. The CDR3 DNA follows: TGCGCCAGCAGCGGCCCCGGGAGGTCGTCCACAGATACGCAGTATTTT.

As regards this clonotype: A read error may produce the germline difference seen at one junction end. The chain combines TRBV5-1 with TRBJ1-1; TRBD1 matches 7 bases. Germline values: CDR1 SGHRS, CDR2 YFSETQ. The CDR3 contains 14 residues. The CDR3 region is CVSSTGQPNTEAFF. The CDR3 region has the DNA TGCGTCAGCAGCACGGGACAGCCGAACACTGAAGCTTTCTTT. The entire variable domain, with the rest obtained from reference TRBV5-1 and TRBJ1-1, is as follows: KAGVTQTPRYLIKTRGQQVTLSCSPISGHRSVSWYQQTPGQGLQFLFEYFSETQRNKGNFPGRFSGRQFSNSRSEMNVSTLELGDSALYLCVSSTGQPNTEAFFGQGTRLTVV.

The chain carries TRBV5-1 and TRBJ2-1; D gene unclear. The V gene lost 2 bases and the J gene lost 4 bases, with 16 bases spanning the gap. Germline V CDR1 and CDR2: SGHRS, YFSETQ. The CDR3 totals 16 residues. CDR3 coding DNA: TGCGCCAGCAGCTTCCTGGAGTTGACGGAGTACAATGAGCAGTTCTTC. Translated: CASSFLELTEYNEQFF.

V and J are TRBV10-2 and TRBJ2-7; D not resolved. V dropped 0 bases and J dropped 3 bases, with 18 bases sitting between them. The germline CDR1 and CDR2 sequences are WSHSY and SAAADI. The CDR3 extends over 17 amino acids. CDR3 in amino acids: CASSESFIQTNNYEQYF. Written as DNA, the CDR3 is TGCGCCAGCAGTGAGTCTTTTATACAGACGAATAACTACGAGCAGTACTTC.

This clonotype occurred a few times. The rearrangement links TRBV10-3 to TRBJ2-7, with D possibly TRBD2 on 6 matching bases. The CDR3 extends over 15 amino acids. Germline assignment: CDR1 ENHRY and CDR2 SYGVKD. Deletions cut 2 bases from V and 2 bases from J, with 13 bases between. CDR3 bases: TGTGCCATCAGTGAGAGGTCGGACTACCCCTACGAGCAGTACTTC. Its translation is CAISERSDYPYEQYF.

V usage is TRBV7-3 and J usage is TRBJ2-7; D perhaps matches TRBD2 (6 bases). V was clipped by 5 bases and J by 5 bases, with 16 bases between them. Per germline, CDR1 SGHTA and CDR2 FQGTGA. The CDR3 loop spans 14 amino acids. CDR3 nucleotides: TGTGCCAGCAGCCTACAAGGCGGGATCAACGAGCAGTACTTC. Residues: CASSLQGGINEQYF.

This clonotype was counted a few times. CDR3 nucleotide sequence: TGTGCCAGCAGCCCAGACGGGGACGGCTACACCTTC. Translated, it gives CASSPDGDGYTF. The chain uses TRBV5-4 and TRBJ1-2, with TRBD1 as a possible D gene (5 bases). CDR1 is SGHNT and CDR2 is YYREEE in the germline V gene (reference sequence). With 4 bases removed from V and 8 bases from J, the gap between germline ends came to 12 bases. This CDR3 has 12 residues.

The chain is built from TRBV18 and TRBJ2-1; 7 bases agree with TRBD1. Germline CDR1 is KGHSH and CDR2 is LQKENI. With 3 bases clipped from V and 7 bases from J, the junction kept 12 bases outside the gene matches. The CDR3 is made up of 16 amino acids. The chain's CDR3 is CASSPPSLARGNEQFF. For the CDR3, the DNA is TGTGCCAGCTCACCCCCATCTCTGGCCAGGGGGAATGAGCAGTTCTTC.

In its sample, this clonotype was seen a few times. The chain links TRBV20-1 to TRBJ2-5; TRBD1 agrees at 8 bases. Germline V gene data show CDR1 as DFQATT and CDR2 as SNEGSKA (reference sequence). CDR3 size: 14 residues. V lost 6 bases, J lost 4 bases, and 10 bases stayed unmatched. The CDR3 region is CSATRQGARETQYF. The CDR3 nucleotides are TGCAGTGCAACCAGGCAGGGGGCGCGAGAGACCCAGTACTTC.

This clonotype was counted only a few times. The chain employs TRBV12-3 or TRBV12-4 and TRBJ1-1, with 8 bases matching TRBD1. CDR3 length: 13 residues. Losses at the gene ends were 6 bases for V and 4 bases for J; bases not matched to a gene: 4. The CDR3 protein is CASSQTGGTEAFF. The CDR3, as DNA: TGTGCCAGCAGCCAAACAGGGGGCACTGAAGCTTTCTTT.

The chain joins TRBV7-9 to TRBJ1-4; D is undetermined. This CDR3 has 13 residues. In germline, CDR1 is SEHNR, CDR2 FQNEAQ (reference sequence). The V end was cut by 10 bases, the J end by 7 bases, with 16 bases between. This chain's CDR3 is CATQVGSGEKLFF. In nucleotides, the CDR3 is TGTGCCACCCAGGTCGGCTCCGGTGAAAAACTGTTTTTT. Complete variable domain (other parts from reference TRBV7-9 and TRBJ1-4): DTGVSQNPRHKITKRGQNVTFRCDPISEHNRLYWYRQTLGQGPEFLTYFQNEAQLEKSRLLSDRFSAERPKGSFSTLEIQRTEQGDSAMYLCATQVGSGEKLFFGSGTQLSVL.

The chain links TRBV5-6 to TRBJ2-1; the D is unclear. There are 14 residues in the CDR3. Per the germline V gene, CDR1 is SGHDT and CDR2 is YYEEEE. V was clipped by 3 bases and J by 4 bases, with 11 bases between them. The DNA of the CDR3 is TGTGCCAGCAGCTGGTTACTACATTACAATGAGCAGTTCTTC. It specifies CASSWLLHYNEQFF.

This chain joins TRBV15 and TRBJ2-3; D is unresolved. This CDR3 region has 14 residues. V was cut by 4 bases and J by 2 bases, with 10 bases left in between. Looked up from germline, CDR1 is LNHNV and CDR2 is YYDKDF (reference sequence). Here the CDR3 DNA reads TGTGCCACCAGCACCTTAGACACCACAGATACGCAGTATTTT. Protein: CATSTLDTTDTQYF.

The chain couples TRBV15 to TRBJ2-3; TRBD2 aligns across 11 bases. Germline V CDR1 and CDR2: LNHNV, YYDKDF (reference sequence). V dropped 2 bases and J dropped 4; count of bases not matched to a gene: 8. This CDR3 has 17 amino acids. CDR3 nucleotide sequence: TGTGCCACCAGCAGACTAAGTAGCGGGAGGGCCGCAGATACGCAGTATTTT. This translates into CATSRLSSGRAADTQYF.

The table lists this clonotype with a few counts. The chain recombines TRBV4-1 with TRBJ2-5, with unresolved D. The germline gives CDR1 MGHRA, CDR2 YSYEKL. With 0 bases removed from V and 5 bases from J, the gap between germline ends came to 7 bases. The CDR3 has 13 amino acids. The CDR3 DNA reads as TGCGCCAGCAGCCAAGAGGAGATGGAGACCCAGTACTTC. This sequence encodes CASSQEEMETQYF.

J is TRBJ2-3 and V is TRBV20-1; D is perhaps TRBD1 (6 bases). The germline gives CDR1 DFQATT, CDR2 SNEGSKA (reference sequence). Trimming removed 6 bases at V and 2 bases at J, with 15 bases between. The CDR3 spans 14 residues. Here the CDR3 DNA reads TGCAGTGCCCAGCATGGGGGCTACACAGATACGCAGTATTTT. Protein: CSAQHGGYTDTQYF.

This clonotype was detected a few times. CDR3 nucleotide sequence: TGTGCCAGCAGGCCGGGACTGGATGAGCAGTACTTC. Translating gives CASRPGLDEQYF. The rearrangement uses TRBV7-9 and TRBJ2-7; TRBD2 is a possible D gene (6 bases). The CDR3 covers 12 residues. In germline, CDR1 is SEHNR, CDR2 FQNEAQ (reference sequence). V gave up 6 bases and J gave up 7 bases, with 13 bases separating them.

This chain connects TRBV20-1 to TRBJ2-7; possibly TRBD1 for D (5 bases). The length of the CDR3 is 12 residues. Germline loops: CDR1 DFQATT, CDR2 SNEGSKA (reference sequence). V was clipped by 2 bases and J by 0 bases, with 5 bases between them. DNA of the CDR3: TGCAGTGCTAGACAGGGCTCCTACGAGCAGTACTTC. Encoded protein: CSARQGSYEQYF.

V is TRBV5-1 and J is TRBJ2-5; D gene uncertain. Germline CDR1 is SGHRS and CDR2 is YFSETQ. The CDR3 has 13 amino acids. Trimming took 4 bases from V and 4 from J, leaving 11 bases between them. The CDR3 region has the DNA TGCGCCAGCAGCGGAGTAGGCGGAGAGACCCAGTACTTC. The encoded protein is CASSGVGGETQYF.

The J gene is TRBJ1-2, the V gene TRBV5-1; TRBD1 matches 7 bases. CDR1 SGHRS and CDR2 YFSETQ come from the germline V gene. CDR3 length equals 14 residues. Germline trimming cut 3 bases from V and 10 bases from J; bases unmatched to any gene: 12. CDR3 amino acids: CASSSEGGGVAYTF. The CDR3 DNA sequence: TGCGCCAGCAGCTCGGAAGGGGGCGGGGTGGCCTACACCTTC.

The chain links TRBV6-5 to TRBJ1-2; 11 positions match TRBD1. There are 15 residues in the CDR3. After removal of 2 bases from V and 1 base from J, the junction contained 0 bases not matched to a gene. The V gene's germline CDR1 is MNHEY and CDR2 SVGAGI. CDR3 region: CASSYGTGGNYGYTF. CDR3 nucleotides: TGTGCCAGCAGTTACGGGACAGGGGGTAACTATGGCTACACCTTC.

V usage is TRBV5-1 and J usage is TRBJ2-5; either TRBD1 or TRBD2 may supply D (5 bases each). This CDR3 has 15 amino acids. Germline loops: CDR1 SGHRS, CDR2 YFSETQ. The germline V and J ends were trimmed by 4 bases and 1 base, with 14 bases remaining between them. CDR3 in DNA: TGCGCCAGCAGCGTGGGGGATCAGCCCCAAGAGACCCAGTACTTC. It translates to CASSVGDQPQETQYF.

The chain couples TRBV29-1 to TRBJ2-5; D is ambiguous. Germline-derived CDR1 and CDR2 are SQVTM and ANQGSEA. V was pared by 3 bases and J by 1 base, with 9 bases between. The CDR3 has 13 amino acids. CDR3: CSVDRTGQETQYF. The CDR3, as DNA: TGCAGCGTTGACCGGACGGGCCAAGAGACCCAGTACTTC. Together with reference TRBV29-1 and TRBJ2-5, the CDR3 gives the full variable domain: SAVISQKPSRDICQRGTSLTIQCQVDSQVTMMFWYRQQPGQSLTLIATANQGSEATYESGFVIDKFPISRPNLTFSTLTVSNMSPEDSSIYLCSVDRTGQETQYFGPGTRLLVL.

V is TRBV7-9 and J is TRBJ2-4; no clear D gene. Germline-derived CDR1 and CDR2 are SEHNR and FQNEAQ (reference sequence). The CDR3 has 14 amino acids. V was clipped by 6 bases and J by 6 bases, with 15 bases between them. The CDR3 region has the DNA TGTGCCAGCAGTCGAACCACACAAAGAAACATTCAGTACTTC. As protein: CASSRTTQRNIQYF.